This T cell receptor beta chain appears in the sequencing data of a study of blood T cell repertoires in COVID-19. In the authors' workflow: Reference gene primer amplification yielded estimated nucleated cell counts. TCRdb keeps only in-frame clones here, not all; method: immunoSEQ multiplex PCR. The D gene and trimming were derived from the DNA, and the V and J assignments and clone size from that table. The table has approximately 180,000 clones, about nine tenths seen once; the top ten hold approximately 0.48%. Germline CDR1 SGHAT, CDR2 FQNNGV. The CDR3 totals 13 residues. Germline trimming cut 4 bases from V and 6 bases from J; bases unmatched to any gene: 2.

The chain uses TRBV11-2 and TRBJ2-3, with 9 bases aligning to TRBD1. What was sequenced was peripheral blood. This sequence originates from a man aged 50-59 years with acute or convalescent COVID-19. The CDR3 protein is CASSWGQGDTQYF. In DNA form, the CDR3 reads TGTGCCAGCAGCTGGGGACAGGGCGATACGCAGTATTTT.